Below, 25 T cell receptor beta chains from the same sample are listed, as sequenced in a study of early T cells in non-severe SARS-CoV-2 infection. TCRdb fed the 5' RACE reads into MiXCR, producing one record per CDR3 protein. This sample has 75,000 to 95,000 distinct CDR3 sequences, with roughly 15% found just once. The source was whole blood, collected at baseline. These receptors were taken from an adult who was a healthcare worker with PCR-confirmed SARS-CoV-2 infection or an uninfected control (not recorded which).

The V call is TRBV7-9, the J call TRBJ1-2, with D possibly TRBD1 on 5 matching bases. Trimming stripped 5 bases from V and 0 bases from J, with 10 bases between. CDR1 is SEHNR, CDR2 FQNEAQ, per germline (reference sequence). There are 14 residues in the CDR3. The CDR3 DNA reads as TGTGCCAGCAGCCCGGACACGACTAACTATGGCTACACCTTC. It encodes CASSPDTTNYGYTF.

This clonotype was recorded a few times. This chain uses TRBV11-2 with TRBJ1-1, with D hard to call. The germline gives CDR1 SGHAT, CDR2 FQNNGV. This CDR3 region has 14 residues. V lost 5 bases, J lost 3 bases, and 13 bases lay in between. The CDR3 DNA follows: TGTGCCAGCAGCCCAGCGGGCAGTTACACTGAAGCTTTCTTT. It translates to CASSPAGSYTEAFF.

This clonotype was seen more than once but under ten times. The chain recombines TRBV14 with TRBJ1-3; maybe TRBD1 (5 bases). Trimming shortened V by 1 base and J by 0 bases, and 19 bases separated the two germline ends. The CDR3 consists of 19 residues. CDR1 and CDR2 (germline): SGHDN, FVKESK. CDR3 nucleotide sequence: TGTGCCAGCAGCCAAGTGGGACGGACAATCCCCCTCTCTGGAAACACCATATATTTT. Residues: CASSQVGRTIPLSGNTIYF. Looking up the rest from reference TRBV14 and TRBJ1-3 gives the full variable domain: EAGVTQFPSHSVIEKGQTVTLRCDPISGHDNLYWYRRVMGKEIKFLLHFVKESKQDESGMPNNRFLAERTGGTYSTLKVQPAELEDSGVYFCASSQVGRTIPLSGNTIYFGEGSWLTVV.

This clonotype has just a few counts. The chain recombines TRBV28 with TRBJ1-3; 8 bases match TRBD1. Germline trimming cut 6 bases from V and 0 bases from J; bases unmatched to any gene: 4. The CDR3 consists of 15 residues. CDR1 and CDR2 (germline): MDHEN, SYDVKM. CDR3 in amino acids: CASRDRAVSGNTIYF. DNA of the CDR3: TGTGCCAGCAGGGACAGGGCGGTCTCTGGAAACACCATATATTTT.

This clonotype was found a few times. The V gene is TRBV9, the J gene TRBJ2-7, with TRBD2 matching 7 bases. Germline V gene data show CDR1 as SGDLS and CDR2 as YYNGEE. J gave up 2 bases and V 4 bases, and 9 bases lay outside the gene matches. The CDR3 has 15 residues. CDR3 protein: CASSPSAGATYEQYF. CDR3 in DNA: TGTGCCAGCAGCCCCTCGGCGGGAGCGACCTACGAGCAGTACTTC.

This clonotype was counted only a few times. The chain's CDR3 is CASSLGDNTDTQYF. The CDR3 DNA reads as TGTGCCAGCAGCTTAGGGGACAACACAGATACGCAGTATTTT. This chain links TRBV7-2 with TRBJ2-3, with a weak D call TRBD1 (6 bases). CDR1 and CDR2 from the germline V gene are SGHTA and FQGNSA. V shed 1 base and J shed 2 bases, with 7 bases lying between them. The CDR3 is made up of 14 amino acids.

A few counts support this clonotype. This chain joins TRBV4-3 and TRBJ1-3; D is uncertain. Per the germline V gene, CDR1 is LGHNA and CDR2 is YSLEER. The CDR3 has 16 amino acids. Trimming left V 0 bases short and J 3 bases short, with 12 bases between. CDR3 sequence: CASSQEYGALGNTIYF. For the CDR3, the DNA is TGCGCCAGCAGCCAAGAGTATGGCGCTCTTGGAAACACCATATATTTT.

This clonotype came up a few times. The chain is built from TRBV11-2 and TRBJ1-6; the D is unclear. The V gene lost 5 bases and the J gene lost 7 bases, with 15 bases spanning the gap. There are 15 residues in the CDR3. Germline V gene sequence: CDR1 SGHAT, CDR2 FQNNGV. The CDR3 DNA reads as TGTGCCAGCAGCCGAACCCAGTGGGCCAATTCACCCCTCCACTTT. Translation gives CASSRTQWANSPLHF.

This clonotype showed up just a few times. The V gene is TRBV12-3 or TRBV12-4, the J gene TRBJ2-7; D remains unclear. V was cut by 6 bases and J by 2 bases, with 14 bases left in between. This CDR3 has 14 amino acids. Written as DNA, the CDR3 is TGTGCCAGCAGCCGTACCGTCGCCACCTACGAGCAGTACTTC. Translated: CASSRTVATYEQYF.

Many counts were recorded for this clonotype. The chain has TRBV7-6 and TRBJ2-2; 9 positions agree with TRBD1. V shed 4 bases and J 6 bases; nucleotides not matched to a gene: 3. The CDR3 covers 14 residues. Germline CDR1 and CDR2: SGHVS and FNYEAQ. The CDR3 DNA is TGTGCCAGCAGCTACCACAGGGGGCCCGGGGAGCTGTTTTTT. It codes for CASSYHRGPGELFF.

Note on this clonotype: One junction end does not reproduce the germline sequence, and a read error may be involved. The chain couples TRBV28 to TRBJ1-5, with 7 bases matching TRBD1. The CDR3 covers 15 residues. Germline assignment: CDR1 MDHEN and CDR2 SYDVKM. DNA for the CDR3: TGTGCCAGCACTTTATTCGACAGGGAGTCCCAGCCCCAGCATTTT. Encoded protein: CASTLFDRESQPQHF.

This chain connects TRBV20-1 to TRBJ1-2; D perhaps matches TRBD1 (5 bases). The CDR3 spans 14 residues. V shed 3 bases and J shed 2 bases, with 13 bases lying between them. Germline CDR1 is DFQATT and CDR2 is SNEGSKA (reference sequence). The CDR3 here is CSASEGLRNYGYTF. The CDR3 nucleotides are TGCAGTGCTAGTGAGGGGCTCCGCAACTATGGCTACACCTTC.

This chain joins TRBV3-1 and TRBJ2-7; D is ambiguous. Germline V gene sequence: CDR1 LGHDT, CDR2 YNNKEL (reference sequence). Trimming removed 5 bases from V and 7 bases from J, with 12 bases in between. The CDR3 is 12 residues long. The CDR3 sequence is CASSSRIDEQYF. In DNA form, the CDR3 reads TGTGCCAGCAGCTCCAGGATCGATGAGCAGTACTTC.

This clonotype showed up many times. The rearrangement uses TRBV27 and TRBJ1-6; D is possibly TRBD1 (6 bases). The CDR3 covers 14 residues. Germline values: CDR1 MNHEY, CDR2 SMNVEV (reference sequence). V gave up 6 bases and J gave up 9 bases, with 15 bases separating them. The CDR3 spells CASRFWDNSSPLHF. DNA for the CDR3: TGTGCCAGCAGGTTTTGGGACAATAGTTCACCCCTCCACTTT.

The rearrangement uses TRBV20-1 and TRBJ2-7; no clear D gene. This CDR3 is built from 13 residues. The germline V and J ends were trimmed by 0 bases and 0 bases, with 6 bases remaining between them. In germline, CDR1 is DFQATT, CDR2 SNEGSKA (reference sequence). CDR3 loop: CSARDVSSYEQYF. The CDR3 DNA sequence: TGCAGTGCTAGAGATGTGAGCTCCTACGAGCAGTACTTC.

This clonotype was recorded at least ten times. The chain carries TRBV5-1 and TRBJ1-1; D not certain. CDR3 length equals 14 residues. Trimming cost V 0 bases and J 1 base, with 7 bases left between them. Germline loops: CDR1 SGHRS, CDR2 YFSETQ. The CDR3 here is CASSLGPGNTEAFF. The DNA of the CDR3 is TGCGCCAGCAGCTTGGGGCCAGGGAACACTGAAGCTTTCTTT.

This clonotype was seen only a few times. J is TRBJ2-7 and V is TRBV30; D may be TRBD2 (5 bases). Trimming stripped 7 bases from V and 2 bases from J, with 18 bases between. CDR3 length equals 14 residues. Looked up from germline, CDR1 is GTSNPN and CDR2 is SVGIG (reference sequence). The CDR3 region has the DNA TGTGCCTCAACCAGCCGGGGAAGGGCCTACGAGCAGTACTTC. Its translation is CASTSRGRAYEQYF.

The chain recombines TRBV28 with TRBJ1-3; tentatively, D is TRBD1 (6 bases). The V gene's germline CDR1 is MDHEN and CDR2 SYDVKM. The length of the CDR3 is 14 residues. The ends were cut back, 6 bases at V and 4 bases at J, with 13 bases in the middle. In DNA, the CDR3 is TGTGCCAGCAGCTCGGGGGCTCACGGAAACACCATATATTTT. Protein product: CASSSGAHGNTIYF.

This clonotype was observed a few times. The chain uses TRBV28 and TRBJ2-6, with D perhaps TRBD2 (5 bases). This CDR3 region has 16 residues. The V end lost 0 bases, the J end lost 8 bases, and 14 bases lay between the germline ends. Germline values: CDR1 MDHEN, CDR2 SYDVKM. This CDR3 is CASSLWGSGSTNVLTF. For the CDR3, the DNA is TGTGCCAGCAGTTTATGGGGGTCGGGGTCTACCAACGTCCTGACTTTC.

For this clonotype: A much bigger clone sits one base away, suggesting this may be a read error. V gene TRBV18 combines with J gene TRBJ1-1, with a weak D call TRBD1 (6 bases). Looked up from germline, CDR1 is KGHSH and CDR2 is LQKENI. This CDR3 has 14 residues. The DNA of the CDR3 is TGTGTCAGCTCCCCTCAGGGGAGAGACACTGAAGCTTTCTTT. It codes for CVSSPQGRDTEAFF. The full variable domain, completed using reference TRBV18 and TRBJ1-1, is NAGVMQNPRHLVRRRGQEARLRCSPMKGHSHVYWYRQLPEEGLKFMVYLQKENIIDESGMPKERFSAEFPKEGPSILRIQQVVRGDSAAYFCVSSPQGRDTEAFFGQGTRLTVV.

In its sample, this clonotype was seen a few times. The chain carries TRBV29-1 and TRBJ1-1; a weak D match, TRBD1 (5 bases). CDR1 SQVTM and CDR2 ANQGSEA come from the germline V gene. The V end lost 7 bases, the J end lost 0 bases, and 9 bases lay between the germline ends. This CDR3 has 12 residues. This CDR3 is CSALTVNTEAFF. The CDR3 DNA reads as TGCAGCGCGTTGACAGTGAACACTGAAGCTTTCTTT. The full variable domain, in which reference TRBV29-1 and TRBJ1-1 provide the parts outside the CDR3, is SAVISQKPSRDICQRGTSLTIQCQVDSQVTMMFWYRQQPGQSLTLIATANQGSEATYESGFVIDKFPISRPNLTFSTLTVSNMSPEDSSIYLCSALTVNTEAFFGQGTRLTVV.

In its sample, this clonotype was seen many times. The chain carries TRBV11-2 and TRBJ2-2, with D perhaps given as TRBD1 or TRBD2 (6 bases each). V gave up 0 bases and J gave up 4 bases, with 15 bases separating them. CDR3 length: 17 amino acids. Germline V gene lookup returns CDR1 SGHAT and CDR2 FQNNGV. The CDR3, as DNA: TGTGCCAGCAGCTTAGATCTCAGGGGAGGAGGCACCGGGGAGCTGTTTTTT. Translating it yields CASSLDLRGGGTGELFF.

This clonotype was found a few times. The J gene is TRBJ2-7, the V gene TRBV20-1; a possible D gene is TRBD1 (5 bases). This CDR3 has 13 residues. V dropped 3 bases and J dropped 4 bases, with 13 bases sitting between them. Germline CDR1 and CDR2: DFQATT and SNEGSKA (reference sequence). The CDR3 DNA is TGCAGTGCTAGGGGGCGGCAGGAGTACGAGCAGTACTTC. It translates to CSARGRQEYEQYF.

This clonotype was seen a few times. The chain recombines TRBV10-3 with TRBJ2-1, with 10 bases fitting TRBD2. There are 13 residues in the CDR3. The trim removed 8 bases at V and 7 bases at J, leaving 5 bases unmatched. Germline values: CDR1 ENHRY, CDR2 SYGVKD. CDR3 in amino acids: CAIASGSANEQFF. The CDR3 DNA follows: TGTGCCATCGCTAGCGGGAGCGCAAATGAGCAGTTCTTC.

At least ten counts were recorded for this clonotype. The chain uses TRBV24-1 and TRBJ2-5; TRBD1 aligns across 7 bases. V lost 3 bases to trimming and J lost 5 bases; unmatched junction nucleotides: 11. CDR3 length equals 16 residues. Germline values: CDR1 KGHDR, CDR2 SFDVKD. The CDR3 reads CATSDRQGVGVETQYF. CDR3 DNA: TGTGCCACCAGTGATCGTCAGGGGGTAGGGGTGGAGACCCAGTACTTC.